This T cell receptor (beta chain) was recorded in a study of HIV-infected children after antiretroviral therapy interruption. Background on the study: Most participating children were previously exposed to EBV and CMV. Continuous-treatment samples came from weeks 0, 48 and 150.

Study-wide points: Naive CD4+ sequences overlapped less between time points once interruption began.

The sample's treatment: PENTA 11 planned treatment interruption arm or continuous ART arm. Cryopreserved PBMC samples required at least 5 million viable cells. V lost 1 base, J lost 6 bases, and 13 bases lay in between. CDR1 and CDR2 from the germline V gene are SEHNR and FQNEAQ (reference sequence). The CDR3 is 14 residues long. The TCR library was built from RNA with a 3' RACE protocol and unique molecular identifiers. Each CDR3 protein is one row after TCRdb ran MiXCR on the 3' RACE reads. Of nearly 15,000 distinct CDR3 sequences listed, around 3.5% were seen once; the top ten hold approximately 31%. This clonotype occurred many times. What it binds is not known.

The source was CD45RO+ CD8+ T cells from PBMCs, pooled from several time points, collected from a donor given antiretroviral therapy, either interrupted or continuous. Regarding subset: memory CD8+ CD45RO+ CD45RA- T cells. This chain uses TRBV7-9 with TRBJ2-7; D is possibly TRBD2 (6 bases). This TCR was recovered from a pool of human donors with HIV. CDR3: CASSLGGLGFEQYF. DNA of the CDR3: TGTGCCAGCAGCTTAGGGGGACTGGGTTTCGAGCAGTACTTC.